This is a list of T cell receptor beta chains from one sample in a study of cytomegalovirus exposure and HLA in healthy donors. Libraries were prepared by immunoSEQ multiplex PCR; TCRdb keeps only in-frame clonotypes and omits some of them. The sample records fewer than 150,000 clones, roughly 80% being singletons. Sequenced: PBMCs. Receptors were obtained from a female donor in good health and CMV-seronegative. Each CDR3 is given with its conserved first and last residue. D genes are given only for firm matches. Clone size is shown for a subset of rows, as once, few, many or a class of expanded clone.

clone size	V gene	J gene	D gene	CDR3 DNA	CDR3 protein
NA	TRBV28	TRBJ2-1	TRBD2	TGTGCCAGCAGTACGGGACTAGCGGGATCCTACAATGAGCAGTTCTTC	CASSTGLAGSYNEQFF
NA	TRBV5-1	TRBJ1-5	NA	TGCGCCAGCAGCTCGGAGGCGAATCAGCCCCAGCATTTT	CASSSEANQPQHF
NA	TRBV27	TRBJ2-3	NA	TGTGCCAGCAGTTCGAGACTCCGCACAGATACGCAGTATTTT	CASSSRLRTDTQYF
NA	TRBV4-1	TRBJ2-7	TRBD2	TGCGCCAGCAGCCAAGTCGGAACTAGCGGGAACTACGAGCAGTACTTC	CASSQVGTSGNYEQYF
NA	TRBV7-8	TRBJ1-1	TRBD1	TGTGCCAGCAGCTTAGGTGGGTTCGGGGACAGGGGAATGAACACTGAAGCTTTCTTT	CASSLGGFGDRGMNTEAFF
NA	TRBV28	TRBJ1-2	TRBD1	TGTGCCAGCAGCTCCGGGACAGGGGGACTAGGGGGCTACACCTTC	CASSSGTGGLGGYTF
NA	TRBV29-1	TRBJ2-2	NA	TGCAGCGTCGAAAGGACAGACGCGAACACCGGGGAGCTGTTTTTT	CSVERTDANTGELFF
NA	TRBV27	TRBJ2-1	TRBD1	TGTGCCAGCAGTGTAGGACAGGTTTTGGCCTCCTACAATGAGCAGTTCTTC	CASSVGQVLASYNEQFF
NA	TRBV28	TRBJ1-2	TRBD1	TGTGCCAGCAGTCCGGGACAGGGGAACTATGGCTACACCTTC	CASSPGQGNYGYTF
many	TRBV2	TRBJ2-3	NA	TGTGCCAGCAGTGAAGTCAGGGATAACACAGATACGCAGTATTTT	CASSEVRDNTDTQYF
NA	TRBV6-6	TRBJ1-3	NA	TGTGCCAGCAGTTACTCGAGCTCTGGAAACACCATATATTTT	CASSYSSSGNTIYF
once	TRBV6-6	TRBJ2-7	NA	TGTGCCAGCAGTTACAAGGGGTCCTCCTACGAGCAGTACTTC	CASSYKGSSYEQYF
once	TRBV6-6	TRBJ1-5	NA	TGTGCCTCCCGGGAGCCGACTGGGAATAGCAATCAGCCCCAGCATTTT	CASREPTGNSNQPQHF
NA	TRBV5-4	TRBJ1-1	NA	TGTGCCAGCAGCCCCTGGGGGGACACTGAAGCTTTCTTT	CASSPWGDTEAFF
NA	TRBV19	TRBJ1-2	NA	TGTGCCAGTAGTATAGTTGTAGTCGGGAATGGCTACACCTTC	CASSIVVVGNGYTF
NA	TRBV7-2	TRBJ2-7	NA	TGTGCCAGCAGCCCTACCTGGGACTTCTCCTACGAGCAGTACTTC	CASSPTWDFSYEQYF
NA	TRBV19	TRBJ2-7	TRBD2	TGTGCCAGTAGTATTGGCGGGACTAACCCCTACGAGCAGTACTTC	CASSIGGTNPYEQYF
NA	TRBV5-1	TRBJ1-1	NA	TGCGCCAGCAGCAGCAATCCGCAGGGGAACACTGAAGCTTTCTTT	CASSSNPQGNTEAFF
NA	TRBV6-1	TRBJ2-2	TRBD1	TGTGCCAGCAGTGACAGGGGGCCGTACACCGGGGAGCTGTTTTTT	CASSDRGPYTGELFF
NA	TRBV20-1	TRBJ1-2	NA	TGCAGTGCTACCGAGATTTATGGCTACACCTTC	CSATEIYGYTF
NA	TRBV28	TRBJ1-2	TRBD1	TGTGCCAGCAGTTTGGGCAGGGGGCGCGACTATGGCTACACCTTC	CASSLGRGRDYGYTF
few	TRBV5-1	TRBJ2-3	TRBD2	TGCGCCAGCAGCTCAGCCTTACTAGCGGGAGTTTCAGATACGCAGTATTTT	CASSSALLAGVSDTQYF
once	TRBV2	TRBJ2-3	TRBD2	TGTGCCAGCAGTTCCCAGCTAGCGGGGGGCACGCAGTATTTT	CASSSQLAGGTQYF
NA	TRBV2	TRBJ2-1	TRBD1	TGTGCCAGCAGTGAAAACGGACAGGCCGTCCTGGGTGAGCAGTTCTTC	CASSENGQAVLGEQFF
NA	TRBV27	TRBJ2-1	TRBD1	TGTGCCAGCAGTTCCGACAGGGACCACTACAATGAGCAGTTCTTC	CASSSDRDHYNEQFF
few	TRBV4-1	TRBJ2-1	TRBD2	TGCGCCAGCAGCCAGAGGACTAGCGGGAGTAATGAGCAGTTCTTC	CASSQRTSGSNEQFF
NA	TRBV19	TRBJ1-1	NA	TGTGCCAGTAGCTCCGGGTTGAACACTGAAGCTTTCTTT	CASSSGLNTEAFF
NA	TRBV9	TRBJ2-1	TRBD2	TGTGCCAGCAGCATTACCGGGACTAGCAACGAGCAGTTCTTC	CASSITGTSNEQFF
NA	TRBV28	TRBJ2-7	NA	TGTGCCAGCAGCCGCGCAACTCTTTACGAGCAGTACTTC	CASSRATLYEQYF
NA	TRBV9	TRBJ1-5	TRBD1	TGTGCCAGCAGCGAGACAGGGGGCAATCAGCCCCAGCATTTT	CASSETGGNQPQHF
NA	TRBV27	TRBJ2-7	TRBD1	TGTGCCACCCGGGACAGCGGACTCTACGAGCAGTACTTC	CATRDSGLYEQYF
NA	TRBV5-8	TRBJ1-2	NA	TGTGCCAGCAGCTTGCAGGGGACCCTTTATGGCTACACCTTC	CASSLQGTLYGYTF
NA	TRBV28	TRBJ1-5	NA	TGTGCCAGCAGCCGAGGCCGGACAGTAACGGGGCCCCAGCATTTT	CASSRGRTVTGPQHF
NA	TRBV5-1	TRBJ1-1	NA	TGCGCCAGCAGCTCCGAATCAGTCATGAACACTGAAGCTTTCTTT	CASSSESVMNTEAFF
NA	TRBV6-5	TRBJ1-1	NA	TGTGCCAGCAGTTCGACAGTGAACACTGAAGCTTTCTTT	CASSSTVNTEAFF
NA	TRBV28	TRBJ1-5	NA	TGTGCCAGCAGTCCCCTCAGGGCTTCTGGCAATCAGCCCCAGCATTTT	CASSPLRASGNQPQHF
NA	TRBV4-2	TRBJ2-1	TRBD2	TGTGCCAGCAGCCACTATAGCGGGGGAACCTACAATGAGCAGTTCTTC	CASSHYSGGTYNEQFF
once	TRBV19	TRBJ2-5	TRBD2	TGTGCCAGTAGTGGGACTAGCGGACCGTTCCAAGAGACCCAGTACTTC	CASSGTSGPFQETQYF
NA	TRBV2	TRBJ2-7	NA	TGTGCCAGCAGTTCCTCGGTTGAGCAGTACTTC	CASSSSVEQYF
NA	TRBV19	TRBJ1-1	NA	TGTGCCAGTAGTCAACGCCAGGGGCTGGACGCTTTCTTT	CASSQRQGLDAFF
NA	TRBV29-1	TRBJ2-1	TRBD2	TGCATCGTTGAAATGGTAGCGGGAGCTTACAATGAGCAGTTCTTC	CIVEMVAGAYNEQFF
NA	TRBV7-9	TRBJ1-4	TRBD1	TGTGCCAGCAGCCTAGGACAGGGACTTAATGAAAAACTGTTTTTT	CASSLGQGLNEKLFF
NA	TRBV6-1	TRBJ2-4	NA	TGTGCCAGCAGTGATACTCTAGGTATAGCCAAAAACATTCAGTACTTC	CASSDTLGIAKNIQYF
NA	TRBV6-1	TRBJ2-2	NA	TGTGCCAGCAGTGAATCGAGGGTTGCCGGGGAGCTGTTTTTT	CASSESRVAGELFF
NA	TRBV4-1	TRBJ2-7	NA	TGCGCCAGCAGCCAGGAGGCCGCTGATAGCTCCTACGAGCAGTACTTC	CASSQEAADSSYEQYF
NA	TRBV28	TRBJ2-7	TRBD2	TGTGCCAGCAGCCCGCTAGCGGGAGGGCCCTACGAGCAGTACTTC	CASSPLAGGPYEQYF
NA	TRBV7-2	TRBJ1-1	NA	TGTGCCAGCAGCCCTGCTGGGCGAACTGAAGCTTTCTTT	CASSPAGRTEAFF
NA	TRBV23-1	TRBJ1-2	NA	TGCGCCAGCAGTTCATTAAGGGGTATAGCTAACTATGGCTACACCTTC	CASSSLRGIANYGYTF
NA	TRBV6-5	TRBJ1-2	NA	TGTGCCAGCAGTTACGAAGCCGGGACAAACTATGGCTACACCTTC	CASSYEAGTNYGYTF
NA	TRBV9	TRBJ2-2	NA	TGTGCCAGCAGCGACCTCGCGTTGCGGGAAAGCACCGGGGAGCTGTTTTTT	CASSDLALRESTGELFF
once	TRBV5-1	TRBJ2-1	TRBD2	TGCGCCAGCAGCTTGTCGGGAGGGGTCGTCCGGCAGTTCTTC	CASSLSGGVVRQFF
few	TRBV2	TRBJ2-7	TRBD2	TGTGCCAGCCTGCTAGCGGCCCACGAGCAGTACTTC	CASLLAAHEQYF
NA	TRBV30	TRBJ2-2	NA	TGTGCCTGGAGTGTAACTGGGAACACCGGGGAGCTGTTTTTT	CAWSVTGNTGELFF
NA	TRBV28	TRBJ2-1	NA	TGTGCCAGCACCCTCCTCGGCGGGGCCTCCTACAATGAGCAGTTCTTC	CASTLLGGASYNEQFF